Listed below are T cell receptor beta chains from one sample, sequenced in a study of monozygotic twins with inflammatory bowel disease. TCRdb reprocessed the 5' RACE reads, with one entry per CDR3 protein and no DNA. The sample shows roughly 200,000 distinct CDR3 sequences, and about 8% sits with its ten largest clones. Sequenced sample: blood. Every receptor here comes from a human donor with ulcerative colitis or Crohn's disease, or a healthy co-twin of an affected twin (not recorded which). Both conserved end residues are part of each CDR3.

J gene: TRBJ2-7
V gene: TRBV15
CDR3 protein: CATGNSYEQYF

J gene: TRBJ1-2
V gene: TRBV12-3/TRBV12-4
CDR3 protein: CASSRFIGHDGYTF

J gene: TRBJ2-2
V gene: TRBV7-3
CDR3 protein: CASSPVVGAGELFF

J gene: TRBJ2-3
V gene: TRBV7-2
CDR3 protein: CASSYTSGGPGTDTQYF

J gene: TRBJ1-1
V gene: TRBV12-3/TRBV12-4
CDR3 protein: CASSSGRVNTEAFF

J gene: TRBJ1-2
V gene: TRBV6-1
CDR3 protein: CASTSPVQGGAAGYTF

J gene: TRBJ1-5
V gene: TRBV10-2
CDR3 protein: CASSEQAGGNQPQHF

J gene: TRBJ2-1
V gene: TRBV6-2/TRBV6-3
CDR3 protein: CASNGPGNEQFF

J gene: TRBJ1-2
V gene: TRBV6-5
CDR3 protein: CASSWGTGGNYGYTF

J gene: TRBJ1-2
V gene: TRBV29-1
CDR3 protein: CSVAHTEGDRGWYGYTF

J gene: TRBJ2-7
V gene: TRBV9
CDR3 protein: CASSASSGGRGEQYF